Detailed here is one T cell receptor (beta chain). The data were obtained in a study of blood T cell repertoires in COVID-19. Overall study: Donors in the United States, Italy and Spain gave samples during acute or convalescent COVID-19. The analysed material was cDNA or gDNA that came from T cells, B-cell-depleted T cells, or PBMCs.

Original methodology: Estimation of nucleated cell counts relied on the amplification of reference gene primers. The protocol was immunoSEQ multiplex PCR, while the TCRdb copy is restricted to in-frame clones and leaves out a portion. D and trimming were read from the DNA, whereas the V and J calls and clone size are those reported in that table. This sample has about 87,000 clones, with around 85% found just once. Sequences were obtained from peripheral blood. The TCR originated in a woman of 80 years or more with active or convalescent COVID-19.

CDR3 nucleotide sequence: TGTGCCACCAGTGACTCGACTAGCGCACCCTACAATGAGCAGTTCTTC. Amino acid sequence: CATSDSTSAPYNEQFF. The chain combines TRBV24-1 with TRBJ2-1; 8 nucleotides agree with TRBD2. The germline gives CDR1 KGHDR, CDR2 SFDVKD. V shed 4 bases and J 2 bases; nucleotides not matched to a gene: 6. The CDR3 runs 16 residues.